This T cell receptor beta chain came from a study of T cells after yellow fever vaccination. Looking at the study overall: Preparing low-cell-number fractions relied on SMART-Seq v4 Ultra Low Input. Study findings and constraints: Once the booster was given, most primary-vaccination clones reappeared, at roughly 96% for CD4 and 88% for CD8. A limited proportion of clonotypes was detected within both the CD4 and CD8 compartments.

Germline lookup yields CDR1 ENHRY and CDR2 SYGVKD. Deletions cut 3 bases from V and 3 bases from J, with 8 bases between. The CDR3 is 13 residues long. UMIs and a universal primer site were added when TCR cDNA was made by 5'RACE template switching. TCRdb independently ran MiXCR on the 5' RACE reads; one entry per CDR3 protein. The data contain 150,000 to 200,000 distinct CDR3 sequences, 7% to 10% of them singletons. This clonotype was detected a few times. Its specificity is not known. The TCR sequence derives from a man younger than 30 who received the YFV17D yellow fever vaccine. The chain uses TRBV10-3 and TRBJ1-1; D not resolved. The input for sequencing was CD8+ T cells sorted from PBMCs, taken 45 days after the yellow fever booster vaccination. The CDR3 DNA is TGTGCCATCAGTGAATCTGGGGACACTGAAGCTTTCTTT. Amino acids: CAISESGDTEAFF.